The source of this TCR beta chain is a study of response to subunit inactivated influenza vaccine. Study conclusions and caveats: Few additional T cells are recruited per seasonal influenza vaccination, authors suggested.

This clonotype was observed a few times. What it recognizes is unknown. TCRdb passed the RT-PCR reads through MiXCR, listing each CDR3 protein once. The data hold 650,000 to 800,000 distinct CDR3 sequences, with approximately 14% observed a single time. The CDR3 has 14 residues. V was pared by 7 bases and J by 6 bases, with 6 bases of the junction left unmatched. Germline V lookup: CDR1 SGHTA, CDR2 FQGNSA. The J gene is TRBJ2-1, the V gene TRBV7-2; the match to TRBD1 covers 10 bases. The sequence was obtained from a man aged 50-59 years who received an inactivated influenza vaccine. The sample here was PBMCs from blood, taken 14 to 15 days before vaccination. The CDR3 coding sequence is TGTGCCAGCAAACCCGGGACAGGGGTCAATGAGCAGTTCTTC. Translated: CASKPGTGVNEQFF.